A single T cell receptor (beta chain) is shown here with its context. No antigen is known for it. The source of the sample is a study of CD8+ T cells in alopecia areata. Whole-study context: Tofacitinib ran 6 to 18 months, followed by 6 months off drug.

Study-level findings and limits: Scalp clonality decreased significantly with tofacitinib, and so did expanded CD8+ clones among the top 100.

Described treatment: oral pan-JAK inhibitor, 5-10 mg twice daily. Those with alopecia areata gave lesional scalp punch biopsies and peripheral blood. Researchers picked out CD4+ and CD8+ T cells from PBMCs by sorting. In each case, RNA was isolated and then reverse transcribed into cDNA as the sequencing template. The protocol was immunoSEQ multiplex PCR, while the TCRdb copy is restricted to in-frame clones and leaves out a portion. The sample gives 150,000 to 250,000 clones, about 62% of which show up once; 5.5% is in the top ten. V lost 6 bases and J 4 bases, leaving 20 bases between the germline ends. This CDR3 has 16 residues. Germline V gene sequence: CDR1 MNHEY, CDR2 SMNVEV (reference sequence).

This sample comprised CD4+ T cells sorted from blood, obtained at week 24, from a patient treated with tofacitinib. The source is a human donor with alopecia areata. V and J are TRBV27 and TRBJ2-3; D may be TRBD1 or TRBD2 (5 bases each). The CDR3: CASSRLGVQGADTQYF. The DNA of the CDR3 is TGTGCCAGCAGCCGTCTGGGGGTTCAAGGGGCAGATACGCAGTATTTT.